This T cell receptor (beta chain) comes out of a study of T cell changes during pregnancy in multiple sclerosis. The repertoire was sequenced with immunoSEQ multiplex PCR; TCRdb's copy has only in-frame clones and lacks some. The sample has around 50,000 clones; about 92% are singletons. Germline values: CDR1 MNHEY, CDR2 SVGAGI. The CDR3 covers 14 residues. V shed 2 bases and J 6 bases; nucleotides not matched to a gene: 2. Sequenced material: CD4+ T cells from peripheral blood mononuclear cells, taken in the second trimester of pregnancy. The source of this sequence is a female donor with multiple sclerosis, enrolled in a pregnancy study. The chain uses TRBV6-5 and TRBJ2-3; TRBD1 agrees at 10 bases. In nucleotides, the CDR3 is TGTGCCAGCAGTTACGGACAGGGGGAGGATACGCAGTATTTT. Translated, it gives CASSYGQGEDTQYF.